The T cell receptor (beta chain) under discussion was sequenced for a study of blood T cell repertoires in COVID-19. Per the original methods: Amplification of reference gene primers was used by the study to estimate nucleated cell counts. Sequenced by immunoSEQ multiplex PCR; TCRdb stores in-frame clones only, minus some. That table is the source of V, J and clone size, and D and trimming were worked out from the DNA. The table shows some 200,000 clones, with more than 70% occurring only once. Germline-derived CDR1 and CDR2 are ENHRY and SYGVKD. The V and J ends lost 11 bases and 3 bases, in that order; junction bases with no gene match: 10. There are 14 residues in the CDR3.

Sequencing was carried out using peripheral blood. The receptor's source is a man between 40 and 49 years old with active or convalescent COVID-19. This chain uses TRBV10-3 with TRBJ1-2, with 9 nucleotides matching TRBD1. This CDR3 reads CAATGGGMDYGYTF. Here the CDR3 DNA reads TGTGCCGCCACAGGGGGCGGTATGGACTATGGCTACACCTTC.